One and the same sample provided the 5 T cell receptor beta chains below, sequenced in a study of blood T cell repertoires in COVID-19 (dated by TCRdb to the early 2020s). Library prep was done by the immunoSEQ multiplex PCR assay. This immuneACCESS table, as held by TCRdb, lists in-frame sequences with V and J called but not all clones. Of the missing ones, under half trace to an unresolved V gene in checked studies; the others have no known cause. The sample contains 150,000 to 200,000 clones, roughly 89% of them found a single time. The top ten clonotypes cover approximately 6.7% of the sample. The sequenced material came from peripheral blood. The receptors derive from a middle-aged man with acute or convalescent COVID-19.

The V and J genes are TRBV28 and TRBJ1-2; tentatively, D is TRBD1 (6 bases). Germline V lookup: CDR1 MDHEN, CDR2 SYDVKM. The CDR3 length is 12 residues. Deletions cut 5 bases from V and 7 bases from J, with 11 bases between. CDR3 nucleotides: TGTGCCAGCAGTGAAGGGACATTTGGCTACACCTTC. Amino acids: CASSEGTFGYTF.

The rearrangement uses TRBV25-1 and TRBJ1-2; no clear D gene. From germline, CDR1 is MGHDK and CDR2 SYGVNS. This CDR3 spans 14 amino acids. V was cut by 3 bases and J by 5 bases, with 13 bases left in between. This chain's CDR3 is CASSDVLELYGYTF. DNA of the CDR3: TGTGCCAGCAGTGACGTGCTAGAACTATATGGCTACACCTTC.

This clone was recorded only once. The V gene is TRBV5-4, the J gene TRBJ2-7; 10 bases agree with TRBD2. This CDR3 contains 16 residues. Germline V CDR1 and CDR2: SGHNT, YYREEE (reference sequence). V gave up 4 bases and J gave up 7 bases; unmatched junction bases: 14. The CDR3 is CASSSGAGGPMGEQYF. The CDR3 DNA is TGTGCCAGCAGCAGTGGAGCGGGGGGGCCCATGGGAGAGCAGTACTTC.

The chain recombines TRBV2 with TRBJ1-4; D not certain. V lost 1 base, J lost 3 bases, and 9 bases lay in between. Germline V lookup: CDR1 SNHLY, CDR2 FYNNEI. CDR3 length: 15 amino acids. CDR3: CASSEGAGSNEKLFF. Written as DNA, the CDR3 is TGTGCCAGCAGTGAAGGAGCGGGTTCTAATGAAAAACTGTTTTTT.

The chain combines TRBV12-3 or TRBV12-4 with TRBJ1-2; 9 bases map to TRBD1. J lost 4 bases, V lost 11 bases, and 8 bases had no gene match. The CDR3 runs to 13 residues. The DNA for the CDR3 is TGTGCCGCCGGGACAGGGAGTTTCTATGGCTACACCTTC. Its protein product is CAAGTGSFYGYTF.